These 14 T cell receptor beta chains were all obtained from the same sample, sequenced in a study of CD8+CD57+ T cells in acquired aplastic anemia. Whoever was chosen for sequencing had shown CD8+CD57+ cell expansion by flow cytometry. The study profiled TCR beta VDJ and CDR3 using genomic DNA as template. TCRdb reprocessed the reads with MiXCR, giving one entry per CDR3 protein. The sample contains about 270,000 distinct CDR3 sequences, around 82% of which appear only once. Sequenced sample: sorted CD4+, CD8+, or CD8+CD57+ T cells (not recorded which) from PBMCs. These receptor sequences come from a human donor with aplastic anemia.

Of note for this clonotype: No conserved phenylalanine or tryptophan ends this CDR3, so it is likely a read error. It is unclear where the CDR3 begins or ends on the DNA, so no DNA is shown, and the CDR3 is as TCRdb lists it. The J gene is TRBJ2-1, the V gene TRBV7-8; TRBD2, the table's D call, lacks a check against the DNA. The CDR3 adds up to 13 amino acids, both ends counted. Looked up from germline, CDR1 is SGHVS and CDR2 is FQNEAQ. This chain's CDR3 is CASSFAVGPDTQY.

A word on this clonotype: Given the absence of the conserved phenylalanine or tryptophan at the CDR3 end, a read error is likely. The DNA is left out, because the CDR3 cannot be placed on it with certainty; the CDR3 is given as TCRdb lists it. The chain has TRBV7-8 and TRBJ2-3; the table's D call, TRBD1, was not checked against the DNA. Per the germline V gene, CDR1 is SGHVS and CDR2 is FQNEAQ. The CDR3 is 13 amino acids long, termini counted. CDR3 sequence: CASSVDPAGTAHS.

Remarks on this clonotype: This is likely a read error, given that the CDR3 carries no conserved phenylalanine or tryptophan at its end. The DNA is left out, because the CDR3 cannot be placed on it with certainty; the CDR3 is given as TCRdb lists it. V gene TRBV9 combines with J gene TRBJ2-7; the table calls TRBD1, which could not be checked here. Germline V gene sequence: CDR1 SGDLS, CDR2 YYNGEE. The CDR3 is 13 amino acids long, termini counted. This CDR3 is CASTDTGTYDTYI.

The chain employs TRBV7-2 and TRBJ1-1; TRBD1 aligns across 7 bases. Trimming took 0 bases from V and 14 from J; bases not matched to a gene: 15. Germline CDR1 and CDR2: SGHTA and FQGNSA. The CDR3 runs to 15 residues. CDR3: CASSLAGGGDYGYFF. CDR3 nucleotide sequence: TGTGCCAGCAGCTTAGCAGGGGGCGGCGACTATGGCTACTTCTTT.

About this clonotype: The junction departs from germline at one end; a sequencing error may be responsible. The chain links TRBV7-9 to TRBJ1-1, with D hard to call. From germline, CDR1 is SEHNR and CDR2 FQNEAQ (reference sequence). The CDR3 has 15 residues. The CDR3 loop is CASSSAVTRNSEAFF. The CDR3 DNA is TGTGCCAGCAGCTCAGCTGTGACACGGAACTCTGAAGCTTTCTTT.

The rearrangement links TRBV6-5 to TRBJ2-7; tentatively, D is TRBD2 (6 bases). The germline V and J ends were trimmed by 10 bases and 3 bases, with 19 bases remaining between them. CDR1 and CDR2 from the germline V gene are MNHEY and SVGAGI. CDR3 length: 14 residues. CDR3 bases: TGTGCCACCAAGTTCACGGGGGAGGACTACGAGCAGTACGTC. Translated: CATKFTGEDYEQYV.

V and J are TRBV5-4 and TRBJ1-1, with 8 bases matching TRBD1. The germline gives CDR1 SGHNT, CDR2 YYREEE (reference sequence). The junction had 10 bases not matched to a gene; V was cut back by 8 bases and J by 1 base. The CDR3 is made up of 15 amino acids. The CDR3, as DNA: TGTGCCAGTAGTGTGACAGGGACAGGGAACACTGAAGCTTTCTTT. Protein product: CASSVTGTGNTEAFF. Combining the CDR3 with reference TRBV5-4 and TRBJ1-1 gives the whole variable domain ETGVTQSPTHLIKTRGQQVTLRCSSQSGHNTVSWYQQALGQGPQFIFQYYREEENGRGNFPPRFSGLQFPNYSSELNVNALELDDSALYLCASSVTGTGNTEAFFGQGTRLTVV.

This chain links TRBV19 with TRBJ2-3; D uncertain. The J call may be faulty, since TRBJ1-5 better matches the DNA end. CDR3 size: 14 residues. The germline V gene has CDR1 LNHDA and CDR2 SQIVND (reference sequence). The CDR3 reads CASSIVADPDPQHF. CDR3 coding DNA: TGTGCCAGTAGTATAGTGGCAGACCCGGATCCCCAGCATTTT.

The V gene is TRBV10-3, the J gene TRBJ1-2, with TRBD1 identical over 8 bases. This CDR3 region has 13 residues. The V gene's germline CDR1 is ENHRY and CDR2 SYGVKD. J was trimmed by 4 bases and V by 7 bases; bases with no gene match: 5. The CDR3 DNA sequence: TGTGCCATCACCATGGACAGGGCCTATGGCTACACCTTC. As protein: CAITMDRAYGYTF.

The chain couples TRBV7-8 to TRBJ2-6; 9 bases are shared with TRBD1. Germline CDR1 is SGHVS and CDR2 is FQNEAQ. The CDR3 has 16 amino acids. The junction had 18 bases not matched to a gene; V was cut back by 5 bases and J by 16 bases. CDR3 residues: CASSPAASTGGTQLTF. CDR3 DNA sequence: TGTGCCAGCAGCCCGGCGGCCAGCACAGGGGGCACTCAGCTGACTTTC.

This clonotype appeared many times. In DNA, the CDR3 is TGTGCCAGCAGCTTTCAAAGAAGCGGGACAGCCCTTTCCTACGAGCAGTACGTC. Translation: CASSFQRSGTALSYEQYV. The chain is built from TRBV7-9 and TRBJ2-7; D possibly matches TRBD1 or TRBD2 (7 bases each). V was cut by 3 bases and J by 1 base, with 22 bases left in between. CDR1 and CDR2 from the germline V gene are SEHNR and FQNEAQ (reference sequence). This CDR3 has 18 amino acids.

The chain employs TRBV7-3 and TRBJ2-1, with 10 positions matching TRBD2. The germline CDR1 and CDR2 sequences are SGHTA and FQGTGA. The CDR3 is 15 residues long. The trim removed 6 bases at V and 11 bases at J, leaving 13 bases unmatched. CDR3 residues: CASSTSGTWGDKQFF. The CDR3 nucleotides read TGTGCCAGCAGTACTAGCGGGACTTGGGGAGATAAGCAGTTCTTC.

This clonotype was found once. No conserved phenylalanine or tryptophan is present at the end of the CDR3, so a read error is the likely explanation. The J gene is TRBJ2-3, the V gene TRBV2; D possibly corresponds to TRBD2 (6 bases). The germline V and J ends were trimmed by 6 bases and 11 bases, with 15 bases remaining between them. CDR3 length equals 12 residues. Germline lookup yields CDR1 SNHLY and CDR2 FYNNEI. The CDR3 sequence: CASSGIREKQYY. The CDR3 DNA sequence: TGTGCCAGCAGCGGTATCCGGGAGAAGCAGTATTAT.

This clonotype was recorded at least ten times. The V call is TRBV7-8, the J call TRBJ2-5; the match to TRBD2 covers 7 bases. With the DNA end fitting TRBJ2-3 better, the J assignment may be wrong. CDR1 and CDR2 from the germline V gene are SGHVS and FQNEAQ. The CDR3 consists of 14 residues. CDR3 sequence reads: CASSLGGGPDTQYF. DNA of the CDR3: TGTGCCAGCAGCTTGGGGGGGGGTCCCGATACGCAGTATTTT.